This T cell receptor beta chain was identified during a study of cytomegalovirus exposure and HLA in healthy donors. The wider study: A preliminary data release comprised roughly 85 million unique TCRs obtained from HLA-typed donors. Study outcomes and limitations: In a later analysis, 16,951 TCR beta sequences were associated with HLA alleles at 0.05 false discovery rate.

Turning to this clone: The antigen is undetermined.

Nominally healthy donors were sampled, though unrecorded immune exposures were likely. The V end was cut by 4 bases, the J end by 3 bases, with 19 bases between. The CDR3 contains 16 residues. Germline CDR1 and CDR2: GTSNPN and SVGIG (reference sequence). Primers: 60 Vbeta forward and 13 Jbeta reverse. Here immunoSEQ multiplex PCR was the method, and the copy in TCRdb shows in-frame clones only, minus some. The sample has 130,000 to 150,000 clones, approximately 83% seen once. V and J are TRBV30 and TRBJ2-1, with D possibly being TRBD1 (6 bases). This receptor was identified in a middle-aged man in good health and CMV-seropositive. The sample comprised PBMCs. CDR3 in DNA: TGTGCCTGGAACCTGCCCAGACAGGATAACTACAATGAGCAGTTCTTC. Its translation: CAWNLPRQDNYNEQFF.